The rows below give T cell receptor beta chains drawn from one sample of a study of human T cells and chemical hapten exposure. TCRdb re-analysed the RACE reads in MiXCR, keeping a single row per CDR3 protein. The sample yields fewer than 400,000 distinct CDR3 sequences, 5.5% to 8% seen once. Source: whole blood, taken in connection with sensitization to the hapten diphenylcyclopropenone (DPC). These receptors originate from a woman aged 18-29 years with alopecia areata. Some clones in this sample may be carry-over from other donors' samples. CDR3s include the opening cysteine and the closing phenylalanine or tryptophan. D genes are given only for firm matches. Size values are once, few and many counts, or a class for expanded clones, and some rows have none.

TRBJ1-5 NA 15 TRBV7-2 few CASSRWAGQGQPQHF TGTGCCAGCAGCCGTTGGGCGGGTCAAGGGCAGCCCCAGCATTTT
TRBJ2-2 NA 15 TRBV6-5 many CASAISGSNTGELFF TGTGCCAGTGCTATTAGCGGTTCGAACACCGGGGAGCTGTTTTTT
TRBJ1-1 TRBD1 13 TRBV19 NA CASSRQGITEAFF TGTGCCAGTAGTAGACAGGGGATAACTGAAGCTTTCTTT
TRBJ1-2 NA 14 TRBV16 NA CASSQSAGDGGYTF TGTGCCAGCAGCCAATCTGCCGGGGATGGGGGCTACACCTTC
TRBJ2-2 TRBD2 15 TRBV6-5 few CASTLSGTNTGELFF TGTGCCAGCACTCTTAGCGGGACGAACACCGGGGAGCTGTTTTTT
TRBJ1-2 TRBD1 13 TRBV5-8 few CASRLTGGNGYTF TGTGCCAGCAGATTAACAGGGGGCAATGGCTACACCTTC
TRBJ1-6 NA 15 TRBV6-5 few CASSKGTFGGSPLHF TGTGCCAGCAGCAAGGGAACCTTCGGCGGGTCACCCCTCCACTTT
TRBJ2-3 TRBD2 18 TRBV18 few CASSWTSGAALTTDTQYF TGTGCCAGCTCCTGGACTAGCGGGGCAGCACTTACCACAGATACGCAGTATTTT
TRBJ1-3 NA 14 TRBV6-2/TRBV6-3 few CASEDSVSGNTIYF TGTGCCAGCGAGGACAGCGTCTCTGGAAACACCATATATTTT
TRBJ1-5 TRBD1 15 TRBV27 few CASSVTGVINQPQHF TGTGCCAGCAGCGTGACAGGGGTTATCAATCAGCCCCAGCATTTT
TRBJ2-3 NA 18 TRBV10-3 few CAISDSIGTSGALDTQYF TGTGCCATCAGTGACAGTATTGGGACATCAGGGGCACTAGATACGCAGTATTTT
TRBJ2-2 TRBD1 17 TRBV2 NA CASTMSRDRGLGGELFF TGTGCCAGCACTATGTCCCGGGACAGGGGGCTAGGCGGGGAGCTGTTTTTT
TRBJ2-7 TRBD1 14 TRBV10-3 many CAISEGTGLYEQYF TGTGCCATCAGTGAGGGGACAGGACTCTACGAGCAGTACTTC
TRBJ1-1 NA 15 TRBV6-6 few CASSSQPIMNTEAFF TGTGCCAGCAGTTCACAGCCGATTATGAACACTGAAGCTTTCTTT
TRBJ2-5 TRBD2 15 TRBV6-2/TRBV6-3 NA CASSRALAGVETQYF TGTGCCAGCAGCCGAGCCTTAGCGGGGGTGGAGACCCAGTACTTC
TRBJ1-4 TRBD1 15 TRBV12-3/TRBV12-4 few CASSTTGGTNEKLFF TGTGCCAGCAGTACTACAGGGGGGACTAATGAAAAACTGTTTTTT
TRBJ2-6 TRBD1 18 TRBV11-2 NA CASSFRDRGLSGANVLTF TGTGCCAGCAGCTTCCGGGACAGGGGGCTGTCTGGGGCCAACGTCCTGACTTTC
TRBJ1-1 NA 16 TRBV6-5 many CASSYSTGGGNTEAFF TGTGCCAGCAGTTACTCGACGGGGGGCGGAAACACTGAAGCTTTCTTT
TRBJ2-3 NA 16 TRBV4-3 NA CASSQGLHSSTDTQYF TGCGCCAGCAGCCAGGGGCTCCACTCTAGCACAGATACGCAGTATTTT
TRBJ1-5 TRBD1 15 TRBV6-6 few CASSRQGDSNQPQHF TGTGCCAGCAGCCGACAGGGTGATAGCAATCAGCCCCAGCATTTT
TRBJ1-2 NA 14 TRBV7-9 few CASSPAGEGYGYTF TGTGCCAGCAGCCCAGCCGGGGAAGGGTATGGCTACACCTTC
TRBJ2-4 NA 15 TRBV6-4 NA CASSETGADQNIQYF TGTGCCAGCAGTGAGACAGGAGCGGACCAAAACATTCAGTACTTC
TRBJ1-1 NA 15 TRBV5-1 many CASSVGLPEGAEAFF TGCGCCAGCAGCGTTGGACTTCCCGAAGGGGCTGAAGCTTTCTTT
TRBJ2-3 NA 16 TRBV4-1 few CASSQAARVSTDTQYF TGCGCCAGCAGCCAAGCGGCCAGGGTAAGCACAGATACGCAGTATTTT
TRBJ2-3 TRBD2 15 TRBV5-6 few CASSFELAGGYTQYF TGTGCCAGCAGCTTCGAACTAGCGGGGGGTTATACGCAGTATTTT
TRBJ2-2 TRBD1 16 TRBV20-1 NA CSATRFDRANTGELFF TGCAGTGCTACTCGTTTCGACAGGGCGAACACCGGGGAGCTGTTTTTT
TRBJ2-7 NA 12 TRBV5-8 many CASSYLNYEQYF TGTGCCAGCAGCTATCTTAATTACGAGCAGTACTTC
TRBJ2-5 NA 14 TRBV7-7 NA CASSLASSVETQYF TGTGCTAGCAGCTTAGCGTCTAGCGTAGAGACCCAGTACTTC
TRBJ2-7 NA 15 TRBV7-2 many CASSTTGFVSYEQYF TGTGCCAGCAGCACTACAGGGTTCGTCTCCTACGAGCAGTACTTC
TRBJ2-4 NA 15 TRBV20-1 many CSATLAGLAKNIQYF TGCAGTGCTACTCTCGCGGGGTTAGCCAAAAACATTCAGTACTTC
TRBJ2-5 NA 11 TRBV6-2/TRBV6-3 many CASSPGTDQYF TGTGCCAGCAGTCCCGGGACTGATCAGTACTTC
TRBJ1-4 NA 14 TRBV6-2/TRBV6-3 few CASSYDSENEKLFF TGTGCCAGCAGTTACGACAGTGAAAATGAAAAACTGTTTTTT
TRBJ1-2 NA 9 TRBV6-1 many CAIDSGYTF TGTGCCATCGACAGTGGCTACACCTTC
TRBJ2-1 NA 16 TRBV24-1 NA CATSEGGRTSYNEQFF TGTGCCACCAGTGAAGGAGGACGGACCTCCTACAATGAGCAGTTCTTC
TRBJ1-2 NA 13 TRBV20-1 NA CSAPPRGDYGYTF TGCAGTGCCCCCCCCCGGGGGGATTATGGCTACACCTTC
TRBJ1-3 NA 15 TRBV5-6 many CASRDSLLSGNTIYF TGTGCCAGCAGGGACAGTTTACTCTCTGGAAACACCATATATTTT
TRBJ2-7 NA 13 TRBV6-5 few CASSPGPAGEQYF TGTGCCAGCAGTCCCGGGCCCGCGGGCGAGCAGTACTTC
TRBJ2-7 TRBD1 15 TRBV7-9 many CASSLEAGGKDEQYF TGTGCCAGCAGCTTAGAAGCAGGGGGCAAGGACGAGCAGTACTTC
TRBJ1-5 NA 14 TRBV20-1 many CSATRTDSNQPQHF TGCAGTGCTACACGGACAGATAGCAATCAGCCCCAGCATTTT
TRBJ2-3 NA 13 TRBV25-1 NA CASRERSTDTQYF TGTGCCAGCAGGGAGCGGTCCACAGATACGCAGTATTTT
TRBJ1-3 TRBD1 17 TRBV12-3/TRBV12-4 NA CASYWGTGFYSGNTIYF TGTGCCAGCTATTGGGGGACAGGATTTTACTCTGGAAACACCATATATTTT
TRBJ1-5 NA 12 TRBV6-1 NA CASRQGRGPQHF TGTGCCAGCAGACAGGGCCGGGGGCCCCAGCATTTT
TRBJ2-7 NA 14 TRBV12-3/TRBV12-4 NA CASSLTGAKDEQYF TGTGCCAGCAGTTTGACAGGAGCCAAGGACGAGCAGTACTTC
TRBJ1-6 TRBD1 16 TRBV6-4 few CASSEDSTGGGSPLHF TGTGCCAGCAGTGAGGACTCGACAGGGGGCGGTTCACCCCTCCACTTT
TRBJ2-7 NA 18 TRBV21-1 NA CASSKEGRDRGLKTEQYF TGTGCCAGCAGCAAAGAAGGAAGAGACCGAGGACTTAAAACAGAGCAGTACTTC
TRBJ2-7 TRBD1 14 TRBV20-1 few CSALGQGVSYEQYF TGCAGTGCTCTGGGACAGGGGGTTTCCTACGAGCAGTACTTC
TRBJ1-6 NA 14 TRBV7-3 few CASSFERFNSPLHF TGTGCCAGCAGCTTTGAGAGATTTAATTCACCCCTCCACTTT
TRBJ2-5 NA 14 TRBV5-1 few CASSDGRIQETQYF TGCGCCAGCAGCGACGGACGGATCCAAGAGACCCAGTACTTC
TRBJ1-1 TRBD1 15 TRBV12-3/TRBV12-4 many CASRGQGSGNTEAFF TGTGCCAGCAGGGGACAGGGTTCAGGGAACACTGAAGCTTTCTTT
TRBJ1-2 NA 14 TRBV28 few CASSTDWGRDGYTF TGTGCCAGCAGTACCGATTGGGGGCGAGATGGCTACACCTTC
TRBJ1-1 NA 15 TRBV12-3/TRBV12-4 NA CASSFGRPGYTEAFF TGTGCCAGCAGTTTCGGCAGGCCGGGGTACACTGAAGCTTTCTTT
TRBJ2-3 NA 11 TRBV7-9 many CASSFTDTQYF TGTGCCAGCAGCTTCACAGATACGCAGTATTTT
TRBJ2-3 TRBD1 16 TRBV6-6 many CASSSGQGGGTDTQYF TGTGCCAGCAGTTCGGGACAGGGGGGAGGCACAGATACGCAGTATTTT
TRBJ1-1 NA 14 TRBV11-1 many CASNPGGVNTEAFF TGTGCCAGCAATCCGGGTGGGGTGAACACTGAAGCTTTCTTT
TRBJ2-3 NA 14 TRBV6-5 many CASSYEGGPATQYF TGTGCCAGCAGTTACGAGGGGGGGCCAGCTACGCAGTATTTT
TRBJ2-3 NA 14 TRBV12-3/TRBV12-4 many CASRDLLGADTQYF TGTGCCAGCCGGGACCTCTTAGGGGCAGATACGCAGTATTTT
TRBJ2-3 NA 14 TRBV7-2 NA CASSKVERRDTQYF TGTGCCAGCAGCAAGGTCGAAAGGCGGGATACGCAGTATTTT
TRBJ2-3 TRBD2 16 TRBV3-1 few CASSQGVSGVTDTQYF TGTGCCAGCAGCCAAGGCGTTAGCGGGGTGACAGATACGCAGTATTTT